Listed below are T cell receptor beta chains from one sample, sequenced in a study of CD8 T cells in Susac syndrome. TCRdb re-called the immunoSEQ multiplex PCR reads through MiXCR, storing one row per CDR3 protein. In the table there are a few hundred thousand distinct CDR3 sequences, approximately 95% of which are singletons. The sample comprised CD4+ T cells from PBMCs. All receptors derive from a human donor with multiple sclerosis. Both conserved end residues are part of each CDR3. D genes are given only for firm matches. Clone size is not always given. Where it is, it says once, few, many or a class for expanded clones.

clone_size | cdr3_length | j_call | d_call | v_call | cdr3_aa | cdr3_nt
NA | 12 | TRBJ1-1 | NA | TRBV29-1 | CSVEDSGGEAFF | TGCAGCGTTGAAGATTCCGGGGGAGAAGCTTTCTTT
NA | 16 | TRBJ2-2 | NA | TRBV7-9 | CASSPTGTANTGELFF | TGTGCCAGCAGCCCCACCGGGACTGCGAACACCGGGGAGCTGTTTTTT
NA | 15 | TRBJ2-3 | NA | TRBV7-8 | CASSYRRDNTDTQYF | TGTGCCAGCAGCTACCGACGGGACAACACAGATACGCAGTATTTT
NA | 15 | TRBJ1-3 | TRBD1 | TRBV3-1 | CASSPQGTSGNTIYF | TGTGCCAGCAGCCCACAGGGGACATCTGGAAACACCATATATTTT
NA | 13 | TRBJ2-7 | NA | TRBV29-1 | CSVEGGGAYEQYF | TGCAGCGTTGAGGGAGGGGGTGCCTACGAGCAGTACTTC
once | 15 | TRBJ1-1 | NA | TRBV3-1 | CASNFAAALNTEAFF | TGTGCCAGCAACTTTGCCGCAGCTTTGAACACTGAAGCTTTCTTT
NA | 11 | TRBJ2-5 | NA | TRBV2 | CASSEGQTQYF | TGTGCCAGCAGTGAGGGACAGACCCAGTACTTC
NA | 15 | TRBJ2-3 | TRBD2 | TRBV20-1 | CSARDSGGAADTQYF | TGCAGTGCTAGAGACAGCGGGGGGGCCGCAGATACGCAGTATTTT
few | 14 | TRBJ2-5 | NA | TRBV30 | CAWSVKSPAETQYF | TGTGCCTGGAGTGTAAAATCCCCCGCCGAGACCCAGTACTTC
NA | 15 | TRBJ2-7 | NA | TRBV6-1 | CASDTTGKGSGEQYF | TGTGCCAGCGACACAACAGGGAAAGGTTCAGGCGAGCAGTACTTC
once | 15 | TRBJ2-1 | TRBD2 | TRBV7-7 | CASAPGLAGDNEQFF | TGTGCTAGCGCTCCGGGACTAGCAGGCGACAATGAGCAGTTCTTC
NA | 15 | TRBJ2-3 | NA | TRBV24-1 | CATSAKAASTDTQYF | TGTGCCACCAGTGCCAAGGCCGCTAGCACAGATACGCAGTATTTT
NA | 12 | TRBJ1-2 | NA | TRBV29-1 | CSVPKGSYGYTF | TGCAGCGTCCCTAAGGGAAGTTATGGCTACACCTTC
NA | 13 | TRBJ2-3 | NA | TRBV14 | CASSRGDLDTQYF | TGTGCCAGCAGCCGCGGGGATTTGGATACGCAGTATTTT
NA | 16 | TRBJ2-1 | TRBD2 | TRBV12-3/TRBV12-4 | CASSLLAGGRYNEQFF | TGTGCCAGCAGTTTATTAGCGGGGGGACGCTACAATGAGCAGTTCTTC
NA | 11 | TRBJ1-1 | NA | TRBV3-1 | CASSQGRGAFF | TGTGCCAGCAGCCAAGGGCGGGGAGCTTTCTTT
NA | 14 | TRBJ2-3 | NA | TRBV5-1 | CASSGPLSTDTQYF | TGCGCCAGCAGCGGGCCCTTAAGCACAGATACGCAGTATTTT
NA | 14 | TRBJ2-2 | NA | TRBV3-1 | CASSQDLRAGELFF | TGTGCCAGCAGCCAAGATCTGAGGGCCGGGGAGCTGTTTTTT
NA | 10 | TRBJ2-7 | NA | TRBV28 | CASGLYEQYF | TGTGCCAGCGGGCTCTACGAGCAGTACTTC
NA | 15 | TRBJ2-7 | NA | TRBV5-1 | CASRKGRDPSYEQYF | TGCGCCAGCAGAAAGGGCAGGGATCCATCCTACGAGCAGTACTTC
NA | 12 | TRBJ2-1 | NA | TRBV20-1 | CSASPGNNEQFF | TGCAGTGCTAGCCCGGGAAACAATGAGCAGTTCTTC
NA | 14 | TRBJ2-7 | NA | TRBV5-1 | CASSFTTDTYEQYF | TGCGCCAGCAGCTTTACGACAGATACCTACGAGCAGTACTTC
NA | 12 | TRBJ2-7 | NA | TRBV7-9 | CASTRSPYEQYF | TGTGCCAGCACCCGATCCCCCTACGAGCAGTACTTC
NA | 10 | TRBJ1-1 | NA | TRBV29-1 | CSVAQIEAFF | TGCAGCGTTGCGCAAATTGAAGCTTTCTTT
NA | 11 | TRBJ2-1 | NA | TRBV3-1 | CASSQSAPTVF | TGTGCCAGCAGCCAATCGGCCCCTACGGTCTTC
NA | 16 | TRBJ2-7 | NA | TRBV27 | CASSPKGGWNPSEQYF | TGTGCCAGCAGTCCGAAGGGGGGTTGGAATCCTAGCGAGCAGTACTTC
NA | 12 | TRBJ2-7 | NA | TRBV29-1 | CSVGAHGYEQYF | TGCAGCGTTGGGGCCCACGGTTACGAGCAGTACTTC
few | 12 | TRBJ2-3 | NA | TRBV20-1 | CSARGATDTQYF | TGCAGTGCTAGGGGTGCCACAGATACGCAGTATTTT
NA | 12 | TRBJ2-5 | NA | TRBV20-1 | CSASDRGETQYF | TGCAGTGCTAGTGATCGCGGGGAGACCCAGTACTTC
NA | 16 | TRBJ1-2 | NA | TRBV5-6 | CASTSLGGAEAYGYTF | TGTGCCAGCACCTCCCTGGGGGGGGCAGAGGCTTATGGCTACACCTTC
once | 13 | TRBJ2-3 | NA | TRBV5-4 | CASTQGRVDTQYF | TGTGCCAGCACCCAGGGTAGGGTAGATACGCAGTATTTT
NA | 13 | TRBJ2-7 | NA | TRBV12-3/TRBV12-4 | CASSLHRVGEQYF | TGTGCCAGCAGTTTACACAGGGTAGGGGAGCAGTACTTC
NA | 13 | TRBJ2-1 | NA | TRBV11-2 | CASSPGPNNEQFF | TGTGCCAGCAGCCCGGGCCCAAACAATGAGCAGTTCTTC
NA | 15 | TRBJ2-7 | TRBD1 | TRBV3-1 | CASSQKDRGHHEQYF | TGTGCCAGCAGCCAGAAAGACAGGGGGCACCACGAGCAGTACTTC
NA | 12 | TRBJ1-2 | NA | TRBV20-1 | CSAFQGLYGYTF | TGCAGTGCTTTTCAGGGCCTCTATGGCTACACCTTC
once | 14 | TRBJ2-3 | TRBD2 | TRBV20-1 | CSAKAGGVTDTQYF | TGCAGTGCTAAGGCGGGGGGGGTCACAGATACGCAGTATTTT
NA | 13 | TRBJ1-1 | NA | TRBV11-2 | CASSLERNTEAFF | TGTGCCAGCAGCTTAGAAAGGAACACTGAAGCTTTCTTT
once | 14 | TRBJ2-6 | NA | TRBV6-5 | CASSEGAGANVLTF | TGTGCCAGCAGTGAAGGGGCTGGGGCCAACGTCCTGACTTTC
NA | 17 | TRBJ2-3 | TRBD2 | TRBV5-1 | CASSRGTSGPSTDTQYF | TGCGCCAGCAGCAGAGGGACTAGCGGCCCTAGCACAGATACGCAGTATTTT
NA | 15 | TRBJ2-5 | TRBD2 | TRBV3-1 | CASSPGLAKKETQYF | TGTGCCAGCAGCCCCGGACTAGCTAAGAAAGAGACCCAGTACTTC
NA | 14 | TRBJ2-3 | TRBD2 | TRBV20-1 | CSARTSGSTDTQYF | TGCAGTGCAAGGACTAGCGGGAGCACAGATACGCAGTATTTT
NA | 11 | TRBJ1-2 | NA | TRBV29-1 | CSVGAVDGYTF | TGCAGCGTTGGGGCAGTGGATGGCTACACCTTC
NA | 16 | TRBJ1-6 | TRBD1 | TRBV20-1 | CSATPRGGAKNSPLHF | TGCAGTGCTACCCCGAGAGGGGGCGCAAAAAATTCACCCCTCCACTTT
NA | 17 | TRBJ1-5 | NA | TRBV3-1 | CASSRTPGPPGNQPQHF | TGTGCCAGCAGCCGGACGCCGGGGCCCCCGGGCAATCAGCCCCAGCATTTT